A selection of T cell receptor beta chains follows, all from one sample in a study of shared clonotypes between healthy human individuals. Produced via immunoSEQ multiplex PCR; TCRdb's table is partial and in-frame only. Of hundreds of thousands of clones listed, approximately 73% are singletons. Specimen: memory CD4+ T cells sorted from blood. The receptors here all came from a woman aged 25 to 39 in good health. The CDR3 runs from the conserved cysteine through the conserved F or W. A D gene is named only where the DNA matches it firmly. Size is stated for part of the rows, as once, few or many counts, or as a class when the clone is expanded.

d_call clone_size j_call v_call cdr3_nt cdr3_aa
TRBD2 - TRBJ2-1 TRBV11-2 TGTGCCAGCAGCTTAATTTTACTAGCGGACAATGAGCAGTTCTTC CASSLILLADNEQFF
- - TRBJ2-3 TRBV28 TGTGCCAGCAGTTTCCAGGGTACTAGCACAGATACGCAGTATTTT CASSFQGTSTDTQYF
- - TRBJ1-4 TRBV4-1 TGCGCCAGCAGCTCCCCCTTCGAGGCGGGTAGTGAAAAACTGTTTTTT CASSSPFEAGSEKLFF
TRBD1 - TRBJ2-5 TRBV19 TGTGCCAGTAGTCTCGGACAGGGGGACCAAGAGACCCAGTACTTC CASSLGQGDQETQYF
TRBD1 - TRBJ2-5 TRBV5-4 TGTGCCAGCAGCCTCGGACAGGGAGAGGCAGAGACCCAGTACTTC CASSLGQGEAETQYF
- once TRBJ2-1 TRBV4-1 TGCGCCAGCAGCCAAGGGGCCTCCTACAATGAGCAGTTCTTC CASSQGASYNEQFF
TRBD1 - TRBJ1-2 TRBV14 TGTGCCAGCAGCTCCGGGACAGACTATGGCTACACCTTC CASSSGTDYGYTF
- - TRBJ2-7 TRBV7-8 TGTGCCAGCAGCCTCCCCGGATCTAAATGGAACGAGCAGTACTTC CASSLPGSKWNEQYF
- - TRBJ2-1 TRBV12-1 TGTGCCAGCAGCTTTGATCGTCGGTTTTGTGGCAAAAGCTCCTACAATGAGCAGTTCTTC CASSFDRRFCGKSSYNEQFF
- - TRBJ2-1 TRBV6-5 TGTGCCAGCAGGCTTAGTTACGATGAGCAGTTCTTC CASRLSYDEQFF
TRBD1 - TRBJ2-4 TRBV7-2 TGTGCCAGCAGCTCTCCGACAGGGGGCGCAAGGAACATTCAGTACTTC CASSSPTGGARNIQYF
- many TRBJ2-1 TRBV28 TGTGCCAGCAGTTTACCTCTCTCGTCGCTGGCGGGACGCTCCTACAATGAGCAGTTCTTC CASSLPLSSLAGRSYNEQFF
- - TRBJ1-2 TRBV28 TGTGCCAGCAGTCCACTGGGGGGACGAGGTGGCTACACCTTC CASSPLGGRGGYTF
- - TRBJ2-5 TRBV2 TGTGCCGCCTTGGAAAGGGGGGGGGAGACCCAGTACTTC CAALERGGETQYF
TRBD2 - TRBJ2-7 TRBV6-6 TGTGCCAGCAGTCTTCGGGGGGGCAGAGGCAACGAGCAGTACTTC CASSLRGGRGNEQYF
TRBD1 - TRBJ2-6 TRBV19 TGTGCCAGTACGGGACAGGCGTCTGGGGCCAACGTCCTGACTTTC CASTGQASGANVLTF
- - TRBJ2-5 TRBV5-6 TGTGCCAGCAGCGGAAGGGTGGTAGAGACCCAGTACTTC CASSGRVVETQYF
- - TRBJ1-3 TRBV27 TGTGCCAGCAGTTCCCGAGAGGTCTCTGGAAACACCATATATTTT CASSSREVSGNTIYF
- - TRBJ1-1 TRBV11-2 TGTGCCAGCAGCCAGTACAGATCTGAAGCTTTCTTT CASSQYRSEAFF
- - TRBJ1-5 TRBV7-2 TGTGCCAGCAGCTCACGCGACGGCTACCAGCCCCAGCATTTT CASSSRDGYQPQHF
- few TRBJ2-3 TRBV2 TGTGCCAGCAAGGGAGCACGGGTAGATACGCAGTATTTT CASKGARVDTQYF
- - TRBJ2-6 TRBV21-1 TGTGCCAGCAGCAAACAAGACGGGAGCTCTGGGGCCAACGTCCTGACTTTC CASSKQDGSSGANVLTF
- - TRBJ2-3 TRBV7-8 TGTGCCAGCAGGTGGGGGGGCCCTAGCACAGATACGCAGTATTTT CASRWGGPSTDTQYF
TRBD1 many TRBJ2-3 TRBV7-9 TGTGCCAGCAGCGTTATCCCGGGACAGGGGGCACCAGATACGCAGTATTTT CASSVIPGQGAPDTQYF
TRBD1 - TRBJ2-6 TRBV27 TGTGCCAGCCGCGCCAGGGGGCCAATAATCTCTGGGGCCAACGTCCTGACTTTC CASRARGPIISGANVLTF
TRBD1 - TRBJ1-2 TRBV6-5 TGTGCCAGCAGTCAGAGGGGGCTCGGCTACACCTTC CASSQRGLGYTF
- - TRBJ2-2 TRBV27 TGTGCCAGCAGTTACAATGGCGGGTTGTATTCCGGGGAGCTGTTTTTT CASSYNGGLYSGELFF
- few TRBJ1-4 TRBV23-1 TGCGCCACCGAGGACGGCTCCAATGAAAAACTGTTTTTT CATEDGSNEKLFF
- - TRBJ2-7 TRBV6-1 TGTGCCAGCAGCCCCGGGGCCTGGACAGTGGGCGAGCAGTACTTC CASSPGAWTVGEQYF
- - TRBJ1-5 TRBV6-6 TGTGCCAGCAGTTACAATGGGAAACTGCAGCCCCAGCATTTT CASSYNGKLQPQHF
- - TRBJ2-2 TRBV6-5 TGTGCCAGCAGCCCCGGCGGTAACACCGGGGAGCTGTTTTTT CASSPGGNTGELFF
- - TRBJ2-3 TRBV7-8 TGTGCCAGCCGACGGGGCGTTTTAGATACGCAGTATTTT CASRRGVLDTQYF
- - TRBJ2-1 TRBV5-1 TGCGCCAGCAGCTTAGGTCTCCGTCAAGAGGGTGAGCAGTTCTTC CASSLGLRQEGEQFF
TRBD1 - TRBJ2-3 TRBV28 TGTGCCAGCAGTTCCGGGACAGGAAACATAGGGAGCACAGATACGCAGTATTTT CASSSGTGNIGSTDTQYF
TRBD2 - TRBJ2-7 TRBV4-1 TGCGCCAGCAGCCAGGCAGGGACTAGCGGCTACGAGCAGTACTTC CASSQAGTSGYEQYF
TRBD1 once TRBJ1-2 TRBV19 TGTGCCAGTAGTATTTTAGAGGGACAGGCGATCTATGGCTACACCTTC CASSILEGQAIYGYTF
TRBD1 - TRBJ2-5 TRBV2 TGTGCCAGCAGTTCAAGGCGAGGGACAGGGCCGATGGAGACCCAGTACTTC CASSSRRGTGPMETQYF
- - TRBJ2-7 TRBV25-1 TGTGCCAGCAGTGGGGGAGGAGCGGGCGAGCAGTACTTC CASSGGGAGEQYF
TRBD1 - TRBJ1-2 TRBV5-1 TGCGCCAGCAGCTTGGAGAGGACAGGGGCCGGCTACACCTTC CASSLERTGAGYTF
TRBD1 - TRBJ1-3 TRBV10-3 TGTGCCATCAGTGCCCCTGACAGGGAGGGAAACACCATATATTTT CAISAPDREGNTIYF
- - TRBJ1-5 TRBV4-1 TGCGCCAGCAGCCAAGATTGGGGAACAGGTAGCAATCAGCCCCAGCATTTT CASSQDWGTGSNQPQHF
- once TRBJ2-7 TRBV7-6 TGTGCCAGCAGCTTCCAGGCCCCTTTGACAGGTTCTACCTACGAGCAGTACTTC CASSFQAPLTGSTYEQYF
TRBD2 once TRBJ2-3 TRBV4-2 TGTGCCAGCAGCCAAGGGCGGGAGCTGGGCACAGATACGCAGTATTTT CASSQGRELGTDTQYF
- few TRBJ1-3 TRBV5-1 TGCGCCAGCCAGAAGGGCTCTGGAAACACCATATATTTT CASQKGSGNTIYF
TRBD1 few TRBJ1-5 TRBV28 TGTGCCAGCGGGACAGCGAACAATCAGCCCCAGCATTTT CASGTANNQPQHF
- - TRBJ2-3 TRBV2 TGTGCCAGCAGTGAAGCTAGCGGAGGAAGCACAGATACGCAGTATTTT CASSEASGGSTDTQYF
- - TRBJ2-7 TRBV4-2 TGTGCCAGCAGCCAAGCTCGGGGGCGGACCTACGAGCAGTACTTC CASSQARGRTYEQYF
- few TRBJ2-5 TRBV5-1 TGCGCCAGCAGCCAACCTAGTGGGGGCTCAGAGACCCAGTACTTC CASSQPSGGSETQYF
TRBD1 - TRBJ1-1 TRBV29-1 TGCAGCGTGGACACCAGGGGGTCGAACACTGAAGCTTTCTTT CSVDTRGSNTEAFF
TRBD1 - TRBJ2-7 TRBV11-3 TGTGCCAGCAGCTTCCGGGACAGCTCTTCCTACGAGCAGTACTTC CASSFRDSSSYEQYF
TRBD1 few TRBJ1-1 TRBV19 TGTGCCAGTAGAACTATAGGGACAGGGGAGACTGAAGCTTTCTTT CASRTIGTGETEAFF
- - TRBJ2-2 TRBV15 TGTGCCACCAGCGCAGGGTACACCGGGGAGCTGTTTTTT CATSAGYTGELFF
- - TRBJ2-7 TRBV5-1 TGCGCCAGCAGGGGAGCAGTAGTCAACGAGCAGTACTTC CASRGAVVNEQYF
- - TRBJ2-3 TRBV29-1 TGCAGCGTGTATACAGATACGCAGTATTTT CSVYTDTQYF
- - TRBJ1-4 TRBV2 TGTGCCAGCAACCAACTTGCAACTAATGAAAAACTGTTTTTT CASNQLATNEKLFF